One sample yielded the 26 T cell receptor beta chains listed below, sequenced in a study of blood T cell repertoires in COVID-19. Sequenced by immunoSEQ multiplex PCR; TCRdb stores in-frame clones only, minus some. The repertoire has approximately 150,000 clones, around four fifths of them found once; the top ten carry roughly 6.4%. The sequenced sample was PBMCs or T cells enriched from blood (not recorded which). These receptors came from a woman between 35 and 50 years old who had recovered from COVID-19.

The CDR3 sequence: CASSPGGAGEAFF. As DNA, the CDR3 is TGCGCCAGCAGCCCGGGCGGGGCGGGTGAAGCTTTCTTT. The rearrangement links TRBV4-1 to TRBJ1-1; tentative D call: TRBD1 (5 bases). Germline V lookup: CDR1 MGHRA, CDR2 YSYEKL. V was clipped by 4 bases and J by 7 bases, with 13 bases between them. The CDR3 is made up of 13 amino acids.

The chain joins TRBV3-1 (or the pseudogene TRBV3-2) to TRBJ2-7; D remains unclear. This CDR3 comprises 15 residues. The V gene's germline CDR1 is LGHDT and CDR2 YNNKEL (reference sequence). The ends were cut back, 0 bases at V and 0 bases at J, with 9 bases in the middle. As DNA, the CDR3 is TGTGCCAGCAGCCAAGATCTCGCAGTCTCCTACGAGCAGTACTTC. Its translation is CASSQDLAVSYEQYF.

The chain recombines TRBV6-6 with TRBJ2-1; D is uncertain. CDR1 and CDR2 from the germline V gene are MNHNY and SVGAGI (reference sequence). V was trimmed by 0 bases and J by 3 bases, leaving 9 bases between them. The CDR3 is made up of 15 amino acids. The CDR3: CASSYSRPDYNEQFF. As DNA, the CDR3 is TGTGCCAGCAGTTACTCGAGGCCCGACTACAATGAGCAGTTCTTC.

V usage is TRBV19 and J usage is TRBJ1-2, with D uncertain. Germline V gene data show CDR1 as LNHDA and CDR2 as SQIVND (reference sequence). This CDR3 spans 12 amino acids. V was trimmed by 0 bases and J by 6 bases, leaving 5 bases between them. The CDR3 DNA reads TGTGCCAGTAGTATAGATACGGATGGCTACACCTTC. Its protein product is CASSIDTDGYTF.

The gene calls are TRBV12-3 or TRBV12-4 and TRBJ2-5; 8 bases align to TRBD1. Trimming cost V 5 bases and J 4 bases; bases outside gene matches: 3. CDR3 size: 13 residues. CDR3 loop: CASSDGTGETQYF. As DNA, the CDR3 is TGTGCCAGCAGTGACGGGACAGGAGAGACCCAGTACTTC.

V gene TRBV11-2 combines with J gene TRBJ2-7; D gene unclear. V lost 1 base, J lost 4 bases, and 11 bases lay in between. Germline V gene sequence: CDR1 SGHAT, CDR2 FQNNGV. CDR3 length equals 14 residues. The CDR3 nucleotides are TGTGCCAGCAGCTTAGGTTACATCCTTTACGAGCAGTACTTC. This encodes CASSLGYILYEQYF.

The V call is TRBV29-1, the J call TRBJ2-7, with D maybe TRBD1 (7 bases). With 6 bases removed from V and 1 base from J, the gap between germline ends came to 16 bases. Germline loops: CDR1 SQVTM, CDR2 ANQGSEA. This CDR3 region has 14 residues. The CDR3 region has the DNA TGCAGCGTGACGGGCGGGACAGCGTCCTACGAGCAGTACTTC. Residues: CSVTGGTASYEQYF.

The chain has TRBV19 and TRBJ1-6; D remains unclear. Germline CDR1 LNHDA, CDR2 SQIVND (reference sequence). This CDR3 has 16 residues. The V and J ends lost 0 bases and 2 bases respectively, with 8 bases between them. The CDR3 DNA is TGTGCCAGTAGTATAGACCGGGGTGCCTATAATTCACCCCTCCACTTT. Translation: CASSIDRGAYNSPLHF.

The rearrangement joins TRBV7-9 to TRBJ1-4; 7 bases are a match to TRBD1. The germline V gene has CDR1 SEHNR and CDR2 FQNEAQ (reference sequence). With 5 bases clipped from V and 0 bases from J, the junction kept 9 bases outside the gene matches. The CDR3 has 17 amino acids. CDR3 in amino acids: CASSPPDRRATNEKLFF. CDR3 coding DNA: TGTGCCAGCAGCCCACCGGACAGGCGTGCAACTAATGAAAAACTGTTTTTT.

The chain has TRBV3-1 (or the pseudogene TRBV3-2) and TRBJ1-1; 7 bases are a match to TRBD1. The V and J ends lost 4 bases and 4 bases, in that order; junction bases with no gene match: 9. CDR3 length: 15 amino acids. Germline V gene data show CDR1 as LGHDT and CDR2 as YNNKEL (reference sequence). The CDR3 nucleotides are TGTGCCAGCAGCCGACGACAGGGATGGAGCACTGAAGCTTTCTTT. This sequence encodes CASSRRQGWSTEAFF.

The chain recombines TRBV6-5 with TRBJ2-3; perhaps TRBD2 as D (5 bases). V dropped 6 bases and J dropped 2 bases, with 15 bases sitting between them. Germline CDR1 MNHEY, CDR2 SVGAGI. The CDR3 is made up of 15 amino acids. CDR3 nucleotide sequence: TGTGCCAGCAGCTTGAACGGACTTTACACAGATACGCAGTATTTT. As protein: CASSLNGLYTDTQYF.

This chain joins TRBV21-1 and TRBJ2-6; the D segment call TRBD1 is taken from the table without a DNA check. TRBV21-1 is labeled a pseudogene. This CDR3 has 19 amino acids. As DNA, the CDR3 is TGTGCCAGCAGCTTATATGGGGGCAGCCCCCGGGAAGGGGCCAACGTCCTGACTTTC. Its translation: CASSLYGGSPREGANVLTF.

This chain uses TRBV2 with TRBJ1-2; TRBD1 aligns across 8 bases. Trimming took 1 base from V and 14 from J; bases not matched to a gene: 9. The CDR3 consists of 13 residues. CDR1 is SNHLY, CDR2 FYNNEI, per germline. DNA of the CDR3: TGTGCCAGCAGTGAAGAAGGGACAGGAAGGCAAACCTTC. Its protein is CASSEEGTGRQTF.

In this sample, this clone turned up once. The CDR3 DNA is TGTGCCAGCAGCCAACAGGGTCCCTACTATGGCTACACCTTC. As protein: CASSQQGPYYGYTF. This chain joins TRBV11-1 and TRBJ1-2, with D tentatively TRBD1 (6 bases). Germline V gene sequence: CDR1 SGHAT, CDR2 FQDESV (reference sequence). Trimming shortened V by 5 bases and J by 3 bases, and 13 bases separated the two germline ends. This CDR3 has 14 amino acids.

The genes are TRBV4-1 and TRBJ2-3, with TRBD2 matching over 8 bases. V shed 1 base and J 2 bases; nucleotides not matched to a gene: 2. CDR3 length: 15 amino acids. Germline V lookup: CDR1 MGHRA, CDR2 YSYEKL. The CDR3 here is CASSQVAGTTDTQYF. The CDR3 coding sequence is TGCGCCAGCAGCCAAGTAGCGGGGACCACAGATACGCAGTATTTT.

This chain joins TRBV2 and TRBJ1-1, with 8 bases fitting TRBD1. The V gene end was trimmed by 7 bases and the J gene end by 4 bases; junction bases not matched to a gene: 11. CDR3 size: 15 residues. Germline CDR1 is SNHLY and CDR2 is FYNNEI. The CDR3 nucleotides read TGTGCCAGCAACATAGACAGGGGAGTGATCACTGAAGCTTTCTTT. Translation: CASNIDRGVITEAFF.

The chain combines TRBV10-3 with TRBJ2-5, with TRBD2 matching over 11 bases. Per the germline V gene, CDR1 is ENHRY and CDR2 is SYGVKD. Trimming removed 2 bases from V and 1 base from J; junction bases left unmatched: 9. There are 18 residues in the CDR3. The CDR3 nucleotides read TGTGCCATCAGTGAGCGGTTAGCGGGGGGGGGTACCCAAGAGACCCAGTACTTC. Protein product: CAISERLAGGGTQETQYF.

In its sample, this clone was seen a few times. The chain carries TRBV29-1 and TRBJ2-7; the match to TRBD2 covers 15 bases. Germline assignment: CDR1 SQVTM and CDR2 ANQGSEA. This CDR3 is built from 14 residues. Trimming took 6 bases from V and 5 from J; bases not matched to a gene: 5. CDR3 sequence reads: CSVDGLAGGDEQYF. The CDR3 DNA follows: TGCAGCGTCGACGGACTAGCGGGAGGGGACGAGCAGTACTTC.

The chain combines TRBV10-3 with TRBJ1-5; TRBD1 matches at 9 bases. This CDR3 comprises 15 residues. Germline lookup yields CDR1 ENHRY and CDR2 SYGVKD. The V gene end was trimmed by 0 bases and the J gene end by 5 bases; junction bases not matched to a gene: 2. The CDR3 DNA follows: TGTGCCATCAGTGAGTCGGGACAGGGAGATCAGCCCCAGCATTTT. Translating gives CAISESGQGDQPQHF.

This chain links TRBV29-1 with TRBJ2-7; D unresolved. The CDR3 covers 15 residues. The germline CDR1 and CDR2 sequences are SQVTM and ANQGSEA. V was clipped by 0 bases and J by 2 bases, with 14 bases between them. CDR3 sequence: CSVEEVDTGAYEQYF. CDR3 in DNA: TGCAGCGTTGAAGAGGTGGATACCGGAGCCTACGAGCAGTACTTC.

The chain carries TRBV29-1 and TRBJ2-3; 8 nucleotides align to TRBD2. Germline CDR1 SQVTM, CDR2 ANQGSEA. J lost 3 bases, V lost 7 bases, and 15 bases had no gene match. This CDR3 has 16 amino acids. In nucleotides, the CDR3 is TGCAGCGCTCAGGGTCTGAAGCGGGGGAGTACAGATACGCAGTATTTT. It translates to CSAQGLKRGSTDTQYF.

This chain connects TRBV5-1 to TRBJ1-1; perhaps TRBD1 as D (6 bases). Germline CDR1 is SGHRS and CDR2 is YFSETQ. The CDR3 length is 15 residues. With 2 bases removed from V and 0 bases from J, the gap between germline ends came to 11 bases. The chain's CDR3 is CASSLPDSMNTEAFF. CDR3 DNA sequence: TGCGCCAGCAGCTTACCGGACAGTATGAACACTGAAGCTTTCTTT.

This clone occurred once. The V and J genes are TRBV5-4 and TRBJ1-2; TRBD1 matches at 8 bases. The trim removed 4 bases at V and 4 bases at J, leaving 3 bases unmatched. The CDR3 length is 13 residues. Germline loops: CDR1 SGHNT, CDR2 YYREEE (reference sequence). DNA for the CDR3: TGTGCCAGCAGCCCTACAGGGGGCTATGGCTACACCTTC. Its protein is CASSPTGGYGYTF. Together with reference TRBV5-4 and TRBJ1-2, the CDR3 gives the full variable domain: ETGVTQSPTHLIKTRGQQVTLRCSSQSGHNTVSWYQQALGQGPQFIFQYYREEENGRGNFPPRFSGLQFPNYSSELNVNALELDDSALYLCASSPTGGYGYTFGSGTRLTVV.

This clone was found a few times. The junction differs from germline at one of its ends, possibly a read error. CDR3 amino acids: CASSVRQGLDF. The CDR3 bases are TGTGCCAGCAGCGTACGACAGGGTCTCGACTTC. J is TRBJ2-5 and V is TRBV9, with 7 positions matching TRBD1. Germline loops: CDR1 SGDLS, CDR2 YYNGEE. The CDR3 is 11 amino acids.

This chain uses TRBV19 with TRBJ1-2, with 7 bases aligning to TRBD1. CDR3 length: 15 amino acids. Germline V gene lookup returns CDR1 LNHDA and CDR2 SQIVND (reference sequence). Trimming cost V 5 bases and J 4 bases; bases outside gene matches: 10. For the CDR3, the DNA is TGTGCCAGTAGTCAAGACAGGGTCCTAGGCTATGGCTACACCTTC. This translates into CASSQDRVLGYGYTF.

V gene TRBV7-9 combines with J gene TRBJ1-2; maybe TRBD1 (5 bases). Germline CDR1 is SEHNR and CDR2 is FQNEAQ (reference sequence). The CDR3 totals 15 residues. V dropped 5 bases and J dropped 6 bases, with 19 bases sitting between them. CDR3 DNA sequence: TGTGCCAGCAGCGCCTGGCAGGGAGGAGTTCATGGCTACACCTTC. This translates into CASSAWQGGVHGYTF. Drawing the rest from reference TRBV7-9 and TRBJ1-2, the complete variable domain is DTGVSQNPRHKITKRGQNVTFRCDPISEHNRLYWYRQTLGQGPEFLTYFQNEAQLEKSRLLSDRFSAERPKGSFSTLEIQRTEQGDSAMYLCASSAWQGGVHGYTFGSGTRLTVV.